Listed below are T cell receptor beta chains from one sample, sequenced in a study of T cells in pancreatic ductal adenocarcinoma. Sequencing was performed with immunoSEQ multiplex PCR; in TCRdb, only in-frame clones are kept and a portion is missing. Here the sample spans 11,000 or so clones, more than 80% being singletons. Sequenced: PBMCs. These receptors came from a human donor with pancreatic ductal adenocarcinoma. Each CDR3 is given with its conserved first and last residue. D genes are given only for firm matches. Where a row states a size, it is once, few, many or the class of an expanded clone; other rows omit it.

cdr3_length: 15
v_call: TRBV15
d_call: .
j_call: TRBJ2-5
clone_size: .
cdr3_nt: TGTGCCACCAGCAGAGAGTCTAGTTTTCGAGAGACCCAGTACTTC
cdr3_aa: CATSRESSFRETQYF

cdr3_length: 15
v_call: TRBV19
d_call: .
j_call: TRBJ2-7
clone_size: .
cdr3_nt: TGTGCCAGTAGTATTAGGGTCTACCCTTCCTACGAGCAGTACTTC
cdr3_aa: CASSIRVYPSYEQYF

cdr3_length: 13
v_call: TRBV14
d_call: .
j_call: TRBJ2-3
clone_size: .
cdr3_nt: TGTGCCAGCAGCCAAGAATGGGGCGGTACGCAGTATTTT
cdr3_aa: CASSQEWGGTQYF

cdr3_length: 16
v_call: TRBV7-8
d_call: .
j_call: TRBJ2-5
clone_size: .
cdr3_nt: TGTGCCAGCAGCCTTGCGAGCAATAGCGGACAAGAGACCCAGTACTTC
cdr3_aa: CASSLASNSGQETQYF

cdr3_length: 16
v_call: TRBV28
d_call: .
j_call: TRBJ1-5
clone_size: .
cdr3_nt: TGTGCCAGCACCCGAACGGGGGGCGGTCTCAATCAGCCCCAGCATTTT
cdr3_aa: CASTRTGGGLNQPQHF

cdr3_length: 14
v_call: TRBV19
d_call: TRBD2
j_call: TRBJ2-7
clone_size: .
cdr3_nt: TGTGCCAGTAGTCGATCGGGACTAGCCTACGAGCAGTACTTC
cdr3_aa: CASSRSGLAYEQYF

cdr3_length: 18
v_call: TRBV5-1
d_call: TRBD1
j_call: TRBJ1-6
clone_size: .
cdr3_nt: TGCGCCAGCACCGCGACAGGGGCCGGGGGAGCCTATAATTCACCCCTCCACTTT
cdr3_aa: CASTATGAGGAYNSPLHF

cdr3_length: 13
v_call: TRBV6-9
d_call: .
j_call: TRBJ2-7
clone_size: .
cdr3_nt: TGTGCCAGCTCCAGGGAGCAATCCTACGAGCAGTACTTC
cdr3_aa: CASSREQSYEQYF

cdr3_length: 14
v_call: TRBV18
d_call: .
j_call: TRBJ1-3
clone_size: .
cdr3_nt: TGTGCCAGCTCAACAACAGACTCTGGAAACACCATATATTTT
cdr3_aa: CASSTTDSGNTIYF

cdr3_length: 15
v_call: TRBV7-6
d_call: .
j_call: TRBJ2-5
clone_size: few
cdr3_nt: TGTGCCAGCAGCTTAGAAGGTAGCGGAAAAGAGACCCAGTACTTC
cdr3_aa: CASSLEGSGKETQYF

cdr3_length: 14
v_call: TRBV9
d_call: TRBD1
j_call: TRBJ2-2
clone_size: .
cdr3_nt: TGTGCCAGCAGCGGAACAGGGGACACCGGGGAGCTGTTTTTT
cdr3_aa: CASSGTGDTGELFF

cdr3_length: 14
v_call: TRBV9
d_call: .
j_call: TRBJ2-7
clone_size: .
cdr3_nt: TGTGCCAGCACCCCGGGCGGCAGGCCCTACGAGCAGTACTTC
cdr3_aa: CASTPGGRPYEQYF

cdr3_length: 11
v_call: TRBV30
d_call: .
j_call: TRBJ1-1
clone_size: .
cdr3_nt: TGTGCCTTCGTCCTGGCCACTGAAGCTTTCTTT
cdr3_aa: CAFVLATEAFF

cdr3_length: 15
v_call: TRBV19
d_call: .
j_call: TRBJ1-2
clone_size: .
cdr3_nt: TGTGCCAGTAGTATAGAATTACACCCGAGGTATGGCTACACCTTC
cdr3_aa: CASSIELHPRYGYTF

cdr3_length: 14
v_call: TRBV5-4
d_call: TRBD1
j_call: TRBJ2-7
clone_size: .
cdr3_nt: TGTGCCAGCAGCCTGGGACAGATCTCCTACGAGCAGTACTTC
cdr3_aa: CASSLGQISYEQYF